This T cell receptor beta chain was recorded in a study of T cell responses to AZD1222 COVID-19 vaccine. Study findings and constraints: Across the whole spike, CD4 TCRs peaked at regions 160-218 and 743-854. There were mostly white British donors and more females than males, and clonal diversity was possibly underestimated. Nearly half of spike-specific TCRs reportedly go after variant regions that carry no mutations.

About this clone: The antigen is not known.

Germline lookup yields CDR1 MDHEN and CDR2 SYDVKM. CDR3 length: 11 amino acids. The assay was immunoSEQ multiplex PCR, and TCRdb's table has in-frame clones only and misses some. The repertoire holds more than 95,000 clones, with about 90% as singletons. This TCR came from an adult in good health. The sample here was peripheral blood, taken on day 0 of AZD1222 vaccination. This sequence joins TRBV28 and TRBJ2-1; unclear D gene. The CDR3 protein is CAASSYNEQFF. For the CDR3, the DNA is TGTGCGGCTAGCTCCTACAATGAGCAGTTCTTC.